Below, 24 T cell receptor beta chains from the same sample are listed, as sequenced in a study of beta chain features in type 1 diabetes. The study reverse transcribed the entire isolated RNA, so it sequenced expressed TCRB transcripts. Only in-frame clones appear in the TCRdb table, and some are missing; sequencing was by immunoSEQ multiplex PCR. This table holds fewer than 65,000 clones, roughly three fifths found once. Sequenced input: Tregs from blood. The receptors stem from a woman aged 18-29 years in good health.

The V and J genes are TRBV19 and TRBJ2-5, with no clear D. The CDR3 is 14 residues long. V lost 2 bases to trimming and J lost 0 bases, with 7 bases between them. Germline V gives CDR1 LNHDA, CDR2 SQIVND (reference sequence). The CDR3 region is CASSINSYQETQYF. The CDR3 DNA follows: TGTGCCAGTAGTATAAACTCGTACCAAGAGACCCAGTACTTC.

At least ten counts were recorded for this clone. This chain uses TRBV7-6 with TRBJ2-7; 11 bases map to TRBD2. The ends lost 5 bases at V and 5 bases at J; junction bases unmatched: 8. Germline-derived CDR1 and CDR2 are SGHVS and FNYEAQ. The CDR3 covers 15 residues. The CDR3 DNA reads TGTGCCAGCAGCGAACTAGCGGGAGTTATTAACGAGCAGTACTTC. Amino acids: CASSELAGVINEQYF.

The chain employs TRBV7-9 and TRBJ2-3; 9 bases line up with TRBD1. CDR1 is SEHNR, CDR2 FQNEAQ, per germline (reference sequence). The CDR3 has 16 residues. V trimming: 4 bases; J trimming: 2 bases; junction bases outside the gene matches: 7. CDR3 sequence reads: CASSYPTGGNTDTQYF. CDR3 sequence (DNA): TGTGCCAGCAGCTACCCGACAGGGGGAAACACAGATACGCAGTATTTT.

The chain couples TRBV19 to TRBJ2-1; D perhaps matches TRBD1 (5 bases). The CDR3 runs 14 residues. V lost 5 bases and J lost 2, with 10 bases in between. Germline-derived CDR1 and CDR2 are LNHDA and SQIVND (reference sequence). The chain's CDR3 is CASSYRQTYNEQFF. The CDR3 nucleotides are TGTGCCAGTAGTTACCGACAGACCTACAATGAGCAGTTCTTC.

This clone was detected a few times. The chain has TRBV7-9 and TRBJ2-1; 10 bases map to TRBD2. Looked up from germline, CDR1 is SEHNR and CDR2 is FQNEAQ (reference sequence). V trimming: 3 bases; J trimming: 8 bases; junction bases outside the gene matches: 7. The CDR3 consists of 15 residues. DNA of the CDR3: TGTGCCAGCAGCTTTTCAGCGGGAGGGCCGGATGAGCAGTTCTTC. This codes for CASSFSAGGPDEQFF.

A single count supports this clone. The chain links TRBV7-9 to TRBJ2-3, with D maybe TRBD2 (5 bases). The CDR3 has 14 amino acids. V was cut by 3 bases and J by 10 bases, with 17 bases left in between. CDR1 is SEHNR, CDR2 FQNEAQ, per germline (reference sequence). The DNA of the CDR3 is TGTGCCAGCAGCTTTGGAGCGGTGGGCTTGGCGCAGTATTTT. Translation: CASSFGAVGLAQYF.

DNA of the CDR3: TGCGCCAGCAGCCCCCCAGACTCTGGGGCCAACGTCCTGACTTTC. Its translation is CASSPPDSGANVLTF. V and J are TRBV5-1 and TRBJ2-6, with D uncertain. V lost 4 bases, J lost 0 bases, and 8 bases lay in between. This CDR3 has 15 residues. Germline V lookup: CDR1 SGHRS, CDR2 YFSETQ.

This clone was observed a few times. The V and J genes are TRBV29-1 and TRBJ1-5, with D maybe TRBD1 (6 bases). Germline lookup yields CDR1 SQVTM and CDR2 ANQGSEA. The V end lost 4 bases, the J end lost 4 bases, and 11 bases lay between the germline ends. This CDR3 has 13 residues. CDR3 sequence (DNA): TGCAGCGTTGTACAGGGCCTTAATCAGCCCCAGCATTTT. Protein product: CSVVQGLNQPQHF.

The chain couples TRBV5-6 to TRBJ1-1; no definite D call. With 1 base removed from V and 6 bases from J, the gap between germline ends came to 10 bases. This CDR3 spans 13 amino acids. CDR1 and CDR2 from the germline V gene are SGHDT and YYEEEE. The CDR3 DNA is TGTGCCAGCAGCTTGTCCCCGAGGGCTGAAGCTTTCTTT. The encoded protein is CASSLSPRAEAFF.

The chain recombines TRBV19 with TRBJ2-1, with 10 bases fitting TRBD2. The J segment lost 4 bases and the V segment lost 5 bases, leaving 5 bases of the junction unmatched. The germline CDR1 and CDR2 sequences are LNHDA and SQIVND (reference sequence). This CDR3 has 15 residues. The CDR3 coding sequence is TGTGCCAGTAGTCTCTCTAGCGGGGGTTACAATGAGCAGTTCTTC. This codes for CASSLSSGGYNEQFF.

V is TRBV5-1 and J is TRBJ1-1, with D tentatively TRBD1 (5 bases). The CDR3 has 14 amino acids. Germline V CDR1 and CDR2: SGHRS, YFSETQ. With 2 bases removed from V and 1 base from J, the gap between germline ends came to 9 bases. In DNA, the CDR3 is TGCGCCAGCAGCTTCCTACAGGCGAACACTGAAGCTTTCTTT. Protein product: CASSFLQANTEAFF.

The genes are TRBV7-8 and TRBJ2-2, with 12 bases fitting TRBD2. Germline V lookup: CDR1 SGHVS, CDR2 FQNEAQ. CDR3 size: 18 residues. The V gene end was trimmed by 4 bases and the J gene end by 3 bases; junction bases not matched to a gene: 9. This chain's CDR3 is CASSSGASGRVYTGELFF. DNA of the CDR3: TGTGCCAGCAGCTCAGGGGCTAGCGGGAGGGTTTACACCGGGGAGCTGTTTTTT. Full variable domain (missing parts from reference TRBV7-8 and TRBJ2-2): GAGVSQSPRYKVAKRGQDVALRCDPISGHVSLFWYQQALGQGPEFLTYFQNEAQLDKSGLPSDRFFAERPEGSVSTLKIQRTQQEDSAVYLCASSSGASGRVYTGELFFGEGSRLTVL.

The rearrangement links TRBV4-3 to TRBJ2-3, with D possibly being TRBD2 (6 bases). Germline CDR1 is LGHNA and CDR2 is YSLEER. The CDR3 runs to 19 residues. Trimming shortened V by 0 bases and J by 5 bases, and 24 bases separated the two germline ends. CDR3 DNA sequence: TGCGCCAGCAGCCAAGACGAAATGGGAAGTGCGGGGTTCAGAGATACGCAGTATTTT. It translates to CASSQDEMGSAGFRDTQYF.

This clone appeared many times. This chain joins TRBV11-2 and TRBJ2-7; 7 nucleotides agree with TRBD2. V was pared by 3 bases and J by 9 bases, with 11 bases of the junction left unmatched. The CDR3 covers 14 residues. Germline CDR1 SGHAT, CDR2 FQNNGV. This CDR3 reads CASSFGLVGVVQYF. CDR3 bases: TGTGCCAGCAGCTTCGGACTAGTCGGGGTGGTGCAGTACTTC.

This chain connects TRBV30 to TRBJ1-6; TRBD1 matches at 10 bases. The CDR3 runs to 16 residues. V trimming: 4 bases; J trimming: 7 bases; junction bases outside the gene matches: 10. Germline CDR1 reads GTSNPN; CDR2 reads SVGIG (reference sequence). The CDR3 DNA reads TGTGCCTGGACTCCCCGGGACAGGGGCCAGAATTCACCCCTCCACTTT. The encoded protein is CAWTPRDRGQNSPLHF.

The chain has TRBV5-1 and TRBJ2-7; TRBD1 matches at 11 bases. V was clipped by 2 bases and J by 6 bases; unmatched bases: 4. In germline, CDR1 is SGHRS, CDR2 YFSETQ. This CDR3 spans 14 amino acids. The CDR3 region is CASSFGTGGTEQYF. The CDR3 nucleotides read TGCGCCAGCAGCTTCGGGACAGGGGGAACCGAGCAGTACTTC.

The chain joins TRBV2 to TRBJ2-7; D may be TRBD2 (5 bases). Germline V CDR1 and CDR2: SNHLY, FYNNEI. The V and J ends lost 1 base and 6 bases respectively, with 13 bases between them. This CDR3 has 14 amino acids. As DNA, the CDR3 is TGTGCCAGCAGTGAAGGAGGGAGTGGGCTCGAGCAGTACTTC. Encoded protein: CASSEGGSGLEQYF.

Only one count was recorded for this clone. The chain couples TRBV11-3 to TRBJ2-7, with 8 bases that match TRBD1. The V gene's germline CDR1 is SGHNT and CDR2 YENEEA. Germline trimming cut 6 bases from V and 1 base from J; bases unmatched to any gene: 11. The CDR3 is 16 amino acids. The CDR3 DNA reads TGTGCCAGCAGTTCCCCTAAGGACAGGGCTTCCTACGAGCAGTACTTC. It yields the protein CASSSPKDRASYEQYF.

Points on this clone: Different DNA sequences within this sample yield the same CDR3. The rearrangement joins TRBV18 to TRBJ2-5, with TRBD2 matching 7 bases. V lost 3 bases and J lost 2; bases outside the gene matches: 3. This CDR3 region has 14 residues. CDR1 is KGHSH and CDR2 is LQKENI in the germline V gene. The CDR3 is CASSPSSGQETQYF. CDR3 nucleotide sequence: TGTGCCAGCTCACCTTCTAGCGGACAAGAGACCCAGTACTTC. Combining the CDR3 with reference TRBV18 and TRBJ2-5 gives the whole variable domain NAGVMQNPRHLVRRRGQEARLRCSPMKGHSHVYWYRQLPEEGLKFMVYLQKENIIDESGMPKERFSAEFPKEGPSILRIQQVVRGDSAAYFCASSPSSGQETQYFGPGTRLLVL.

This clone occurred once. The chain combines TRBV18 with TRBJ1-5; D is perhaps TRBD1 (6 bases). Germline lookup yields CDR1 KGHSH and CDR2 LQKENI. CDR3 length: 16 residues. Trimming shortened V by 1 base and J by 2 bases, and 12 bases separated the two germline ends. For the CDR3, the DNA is TGTGCCAGCTCACCACGGGGCAGGGGAGGCAATCAGCCCCAGCATTTT. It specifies CASSPRGRGGNQPQHF.

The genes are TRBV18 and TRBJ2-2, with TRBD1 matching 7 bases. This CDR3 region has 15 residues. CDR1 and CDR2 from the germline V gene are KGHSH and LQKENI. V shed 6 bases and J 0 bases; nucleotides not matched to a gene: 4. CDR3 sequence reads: CASSLDRPNTGELFF. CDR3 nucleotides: TGTGCCAGCTCGTTGGACAGGCCGAACACCGGGGAGCTGTTTTTT.

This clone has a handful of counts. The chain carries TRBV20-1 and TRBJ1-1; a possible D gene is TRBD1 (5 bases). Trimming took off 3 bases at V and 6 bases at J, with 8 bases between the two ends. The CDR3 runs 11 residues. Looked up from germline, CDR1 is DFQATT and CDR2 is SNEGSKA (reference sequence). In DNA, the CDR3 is TGCAGTGCTAGGGACATTGCTGAAGCTTTCTTT. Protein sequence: CSARDIAEAFF.

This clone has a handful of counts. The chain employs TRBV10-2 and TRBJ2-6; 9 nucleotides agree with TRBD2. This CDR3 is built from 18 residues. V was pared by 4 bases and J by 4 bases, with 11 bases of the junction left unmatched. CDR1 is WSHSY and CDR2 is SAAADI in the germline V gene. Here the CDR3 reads CASSVVAGVVGGANVLTF. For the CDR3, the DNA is TGCGCCAGCAGTGTGGTAGCGGGAGTAGTCGGGGGGGCCAACGTCCTGACTTTC.

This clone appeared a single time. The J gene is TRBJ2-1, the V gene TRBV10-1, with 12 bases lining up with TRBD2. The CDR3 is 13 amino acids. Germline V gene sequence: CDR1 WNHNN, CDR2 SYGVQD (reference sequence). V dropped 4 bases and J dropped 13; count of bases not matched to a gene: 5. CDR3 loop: CASSGLAGGRQFF. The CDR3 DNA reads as TGCGCCAGCAGTGGTCTAGCGGGAGGGCGACAGTTCTTC.